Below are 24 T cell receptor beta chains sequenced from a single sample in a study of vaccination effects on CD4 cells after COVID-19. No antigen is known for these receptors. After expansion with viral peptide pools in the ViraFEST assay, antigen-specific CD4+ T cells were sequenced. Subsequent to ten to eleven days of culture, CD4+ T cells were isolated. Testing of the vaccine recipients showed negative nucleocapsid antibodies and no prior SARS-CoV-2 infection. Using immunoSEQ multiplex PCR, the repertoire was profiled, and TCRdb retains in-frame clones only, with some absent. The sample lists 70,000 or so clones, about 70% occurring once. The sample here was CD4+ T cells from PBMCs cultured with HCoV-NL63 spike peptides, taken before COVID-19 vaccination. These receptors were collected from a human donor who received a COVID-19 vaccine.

CDR3 nucleotide sequence: TGTGCCAGCAGCGGCGTCCTTCAAGAGACCCAGTACTTC. Amino acid sequence: CASSGVLQETQYF. The V and J genes are TRBV5-6 and TRBJ2-5; D unclear. Deletions cut 4 bases from V and 2 bases from J, with 9 bases between. The CDR3 spans 13 residues. From germline, CDR1 is SGHDT and CDR2 YYEEEE.

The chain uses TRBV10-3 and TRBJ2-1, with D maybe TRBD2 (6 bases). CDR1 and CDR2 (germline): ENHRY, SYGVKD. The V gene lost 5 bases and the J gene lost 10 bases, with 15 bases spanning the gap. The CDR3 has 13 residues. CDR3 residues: CAISNAGTLEQFF. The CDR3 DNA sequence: TGTGCCATCAGTAATGCCGGGACTCTAGAGCAGTTCTTC.

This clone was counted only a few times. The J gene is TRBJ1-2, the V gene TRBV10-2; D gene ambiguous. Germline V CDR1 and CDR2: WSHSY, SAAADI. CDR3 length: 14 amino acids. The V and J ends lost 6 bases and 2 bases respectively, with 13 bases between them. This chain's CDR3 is CASRAQTRNYGYTF. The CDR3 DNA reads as TGCGCCAGCAGAGCGCAGACACGCAACTATGGCTACACCTTC.

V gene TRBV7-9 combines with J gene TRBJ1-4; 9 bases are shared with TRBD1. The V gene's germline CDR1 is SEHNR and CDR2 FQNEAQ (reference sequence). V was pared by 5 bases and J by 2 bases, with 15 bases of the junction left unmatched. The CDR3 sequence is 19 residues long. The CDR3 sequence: CASSENTGTGSATNEKLFF. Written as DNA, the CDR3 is TGTGCCAGCAGCGAGAATACCGGGACAGGGTCCGCCACTAATGAAAAACTGTTTTTT.

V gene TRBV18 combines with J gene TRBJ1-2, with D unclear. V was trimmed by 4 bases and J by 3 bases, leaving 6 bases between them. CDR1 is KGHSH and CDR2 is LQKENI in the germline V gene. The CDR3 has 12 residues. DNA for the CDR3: TGTGCCAGCTCACAGGACGACTATGGCTACACCTTC. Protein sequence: CASSQDDYGYTF.

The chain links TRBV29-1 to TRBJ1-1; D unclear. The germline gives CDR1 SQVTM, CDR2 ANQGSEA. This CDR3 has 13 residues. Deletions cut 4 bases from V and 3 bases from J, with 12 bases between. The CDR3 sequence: CSVGEGVDTEAFF. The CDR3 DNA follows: TGCAGCGTTGGTGAGGGCGTAGACACTGAAGCTTTCTTT. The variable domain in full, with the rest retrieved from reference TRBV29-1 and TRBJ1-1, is SAVISQKPSRDICQRGTSLTIQCQVDSQVTMMFWYRQQPGQSLTLIATANQGSEATYESGFVIDKFPISRPNLTFSTLTVSNMSPEDSSIYLCSVGEGVDTEAFFGQGTRLTVV.

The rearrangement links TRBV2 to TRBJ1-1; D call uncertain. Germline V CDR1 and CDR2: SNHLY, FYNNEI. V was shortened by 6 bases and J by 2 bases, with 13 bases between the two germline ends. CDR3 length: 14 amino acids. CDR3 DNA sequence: TGTGCCAGCAGCCCAAGTAGCACCAACACTGAAGCTTTCTTT. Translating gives CASSPSSTNTEAFF.

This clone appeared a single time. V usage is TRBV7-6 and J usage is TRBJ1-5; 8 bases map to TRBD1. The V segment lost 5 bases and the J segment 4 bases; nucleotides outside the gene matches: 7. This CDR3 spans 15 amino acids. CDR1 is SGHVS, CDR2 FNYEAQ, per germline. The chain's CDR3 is CASSLGTGFNQPQHF. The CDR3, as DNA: TGTGCCAGCAGCCTGGGGACAGGATTTAATCAGCCCCAGCATTTT. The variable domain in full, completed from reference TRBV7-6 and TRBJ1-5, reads GAGVSQSPRYKVTKRGQDVALRCDPISGHVSLYWYRQALGQGPEFLTYFNYEAQQDKSGLPNDRFSAERPEGSISTLTIQRTEQRDSAMYRCASSLGTGFNQPQHFGDGTRLSIL.

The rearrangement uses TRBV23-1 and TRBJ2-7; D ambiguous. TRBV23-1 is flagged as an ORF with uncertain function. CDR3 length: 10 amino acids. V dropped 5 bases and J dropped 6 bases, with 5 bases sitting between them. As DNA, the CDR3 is TGCGCCAGCAGTTCTTGCGAGCAGTACGTC. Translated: CASSSCEQYV.

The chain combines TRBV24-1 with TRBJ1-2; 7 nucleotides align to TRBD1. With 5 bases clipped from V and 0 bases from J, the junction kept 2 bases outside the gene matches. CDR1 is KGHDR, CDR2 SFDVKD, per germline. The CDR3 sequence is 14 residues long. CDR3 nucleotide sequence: TGTGCCACCAGTGCCGACAGGGCTAACTATGGCTACACCTTC. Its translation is CATSADRANYGYTF.

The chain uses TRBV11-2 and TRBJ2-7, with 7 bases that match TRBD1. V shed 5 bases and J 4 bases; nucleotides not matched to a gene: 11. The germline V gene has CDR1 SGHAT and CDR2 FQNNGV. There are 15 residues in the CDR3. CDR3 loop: CASSPTGNNLYEQYV. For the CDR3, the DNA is TGTGCCAGCAGCCCGACAGGGAATAACTTATACGAGCAGTACGTC.

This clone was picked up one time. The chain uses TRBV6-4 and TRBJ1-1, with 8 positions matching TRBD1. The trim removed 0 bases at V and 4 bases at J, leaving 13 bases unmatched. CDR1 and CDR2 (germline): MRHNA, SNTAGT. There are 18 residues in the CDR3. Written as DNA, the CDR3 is TGTGCCAGCAGTGACTCAAGACAGTTCGACAGGGGAAGCACTGAAGCTTTCTTT. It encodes CASSDSRQFDRGSTEAFF.

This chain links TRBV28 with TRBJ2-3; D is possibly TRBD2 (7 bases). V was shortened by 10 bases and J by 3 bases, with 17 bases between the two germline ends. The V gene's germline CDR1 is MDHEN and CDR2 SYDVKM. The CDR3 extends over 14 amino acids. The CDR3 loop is CAINRGARTDTQYF. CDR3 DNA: TGTGCCATTAATCGGGGGGCGAGGACAGATACGCAGTATTTT.

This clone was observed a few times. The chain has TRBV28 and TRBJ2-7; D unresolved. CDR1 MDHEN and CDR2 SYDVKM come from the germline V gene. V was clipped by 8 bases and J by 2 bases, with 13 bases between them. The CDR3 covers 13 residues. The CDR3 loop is CASGRGAPYEQYV. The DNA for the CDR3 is TGTGCCAGCGGGCGTGGAGCACCCTACGAGCAGTACGTC.

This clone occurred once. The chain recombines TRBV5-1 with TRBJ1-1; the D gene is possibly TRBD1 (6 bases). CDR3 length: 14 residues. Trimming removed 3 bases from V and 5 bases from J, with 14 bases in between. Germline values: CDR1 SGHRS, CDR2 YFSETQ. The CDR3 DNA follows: TGCGCCAGCAGCTGGGAGGGGGGGCGAACTGAAGCTTTCTTT. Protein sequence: CASSWEGGRTEAFF. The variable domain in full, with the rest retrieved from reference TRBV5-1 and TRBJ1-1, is KAGVTQTPRYLIKTRGQQVTLSCSPISGHRSVSWYQQTPGQGLQFLFEYFSETQRNKGNFPGRFSGRQFSNSRSEMNVSTLELGDSALYLCASSWEGGRTEAFFGQGTRLTVV.

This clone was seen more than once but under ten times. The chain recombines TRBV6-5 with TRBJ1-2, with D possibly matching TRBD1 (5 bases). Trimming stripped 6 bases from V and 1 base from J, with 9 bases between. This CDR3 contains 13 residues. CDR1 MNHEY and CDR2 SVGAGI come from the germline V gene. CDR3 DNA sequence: TGTGCCAGCAGCAGGGCTAATAACTATGGCTACACCTTC. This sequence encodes CASSRANNYGYTF.

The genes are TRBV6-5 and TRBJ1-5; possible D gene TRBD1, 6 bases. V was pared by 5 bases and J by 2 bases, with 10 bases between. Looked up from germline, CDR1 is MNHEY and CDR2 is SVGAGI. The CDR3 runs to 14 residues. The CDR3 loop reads CASSTPGGNQPQHF. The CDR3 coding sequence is TGTGCCAGCAGTACACCAGGGGGCAATCAGCCCCAGCATTTT.

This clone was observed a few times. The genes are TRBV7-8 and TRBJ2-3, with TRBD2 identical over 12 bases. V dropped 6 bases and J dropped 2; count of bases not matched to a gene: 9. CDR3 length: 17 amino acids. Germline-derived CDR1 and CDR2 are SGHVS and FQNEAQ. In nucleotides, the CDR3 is TGTGCCAGCAGTCCAACATCTAGCGGGGGGGTCACAGATACGCAGTATTTT. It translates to CASSPTSSGGVTDTQYF.

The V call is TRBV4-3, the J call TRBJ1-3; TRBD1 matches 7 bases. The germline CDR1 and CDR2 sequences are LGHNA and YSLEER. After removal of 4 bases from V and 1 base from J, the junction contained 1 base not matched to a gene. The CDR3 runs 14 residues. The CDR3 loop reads CASSRQGSGNTIYF. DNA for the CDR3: TGCGCCAGCAGCCGACAGGGTTCTGGAAACACCATATATTTT.

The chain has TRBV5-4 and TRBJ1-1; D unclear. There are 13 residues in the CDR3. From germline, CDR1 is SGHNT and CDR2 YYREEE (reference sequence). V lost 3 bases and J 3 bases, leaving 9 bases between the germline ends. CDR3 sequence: CASSWGSDTEAFF. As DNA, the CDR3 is TGTGCCAGCAGCTGGGGAAGCGACACTGAAGCTTTCTTT. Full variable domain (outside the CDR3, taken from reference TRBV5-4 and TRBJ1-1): ETGVTQSPTHLIKTRGQQVTLRCSSQSGHNTVSWYQQALGQGPQFIFQYYREEENGRGNFPPRFSGLQFPNYSSELNVNALELDDSALYLCASSWGSDTEAFFGQGTRLTVV.

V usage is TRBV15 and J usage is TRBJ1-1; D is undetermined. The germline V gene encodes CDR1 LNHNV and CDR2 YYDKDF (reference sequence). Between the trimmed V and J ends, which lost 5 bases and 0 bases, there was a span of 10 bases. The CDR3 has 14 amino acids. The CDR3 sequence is CATSFGSVNTEAFF. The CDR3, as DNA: TGTGCCACCAGCTTCGGGAGCGTGAACACTGAAGCTTTCTTT.

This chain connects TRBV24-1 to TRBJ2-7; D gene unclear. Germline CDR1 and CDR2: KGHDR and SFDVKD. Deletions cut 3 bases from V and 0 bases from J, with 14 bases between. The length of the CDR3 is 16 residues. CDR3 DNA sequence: TGTGCCACCAGTGATCTGACCTTTTCAAGCTCCTACGAGCAGTACGTC. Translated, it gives CATSDLTFSSSYEQYV.

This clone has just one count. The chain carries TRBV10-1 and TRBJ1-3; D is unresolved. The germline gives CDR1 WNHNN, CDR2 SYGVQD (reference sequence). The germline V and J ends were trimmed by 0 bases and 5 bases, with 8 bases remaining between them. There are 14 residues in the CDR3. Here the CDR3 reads CASSESTGRNTIYF. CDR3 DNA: TGCGCCAGCAGTGAGTCGACGGGAAGAAACACCATATATTTT.

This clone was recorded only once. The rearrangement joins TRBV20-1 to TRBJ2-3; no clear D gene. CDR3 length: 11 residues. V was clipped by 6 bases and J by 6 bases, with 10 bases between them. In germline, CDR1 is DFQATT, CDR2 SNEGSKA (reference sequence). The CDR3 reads CSAPLVDTQYF. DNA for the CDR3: TGCAGTGCCCCTTTAGTGGATACGCAGTATTTT.